The clone carrying this T cell receptor beta chain was recorded many times. Germline loops: CDR1 SQVTM, CDR2 ANQGSEA. Trimming pared 0 bases from V and 0 bases from J, leaving 9 bases between. This CDR3 is 14 amino acids long. This sample stems from a study of regulatory T cells in long-lasting Graves disease. Time point indicated: newly diagnosed GD, antithyroid drugs for less than 3 months. The TCR library used RNA extracted from PBMCs. Diagnosis followed American Thyroid Association guidelines for Graves' disease. iRepertoire HTBI primers and Arm-PCR of CDR3 regions built TCR beta libraries. TCRdb passed the multiplex PCR reads through MiXCR, listing each CDR3 protein once. This sample has under 300,000 distinct CDR3 sequences, with under 20% found just once. The same data also went into a second study, on T cells in Graves' hyperthyroidism and ophthalmopathy. That source reports: If no ophthalmopathy progression occurred within 18 months, Graves' hyperthyroidism was stable. Blood also carried most thyroid clonotypes expanded above 0.001.

The clonotype comes from a woman in her thirties with Graves disease. The chain uses TRBV29-1 and TRBJ2-7, with D maybe TRBD1 (6 bases). The material sequenced was peripheral blood mononuclear cells (PBMCs), taken at new diagnosis, from a patient treated with antithyroid drugs. The CDR3 DNA reads as TGCAGCGTTGAAGAGGGGGCAAACTCCTACGAGCAGTACTTC. It is translated as CSVEEGANSYEQYF.